Sequencing of this T cell receptor (beta chain) was carried out in a study of siplizumab effects on memory and regulatory T cells. Study-wide results and limits: Roughly 80-97% of proliferating CD4+ or CD8+ clones defied assignment to a naive or memory phenotype. Both greater diversity than memory cells and a major contribution to the alloresponse seemed to characterize naive T cells.

Germline lookup yields CDR1 SNHLY and CDR2 FYNNEI. The CDR3 totals 14 residues. Trimming cost V 11 bases and J 9 bases, with 26 bases left between them. Turning to this clone: Its antigen is unknown.

Assays captured 85,000 to 100,000 TCR templates per sample. Generated by immunoSEQ multiplex PCR, the TCRdb table keeps only in-frame clones and is missing some. The table lists under 100,000 clones, roughly 94% of them singletons. The chain links TRBV2 to TRBJ2-7; D might be TRBD1 or TRBD2, each matching 5 bases. Material for sequencing was non-Treg CD4+ T cells sorted from blood. The source is a human donor in good health. The CDR3 here is CAGGVSLLEIGQYF. The CDR3 DNA is TGTGCCGGGGGAGTAAGCTTACTCGAGATCGGGCAGTACTTC. Together with reference TRBV2 and TRBJ2-7, the CDR3 gives the full variable domain: EPEVTQTPSHQVTQMGQEVILRCVPISNHLYFYWYRQILGQKVEFLVSFYNNEISEKSEIFDDQFSVERPDGSNFTLKIRSTKLEDSAMYFCAGGVSLLEIGQYFGPGTRLTVT.